These 10 T cell receptor beta chains came from one sample sequenced in a study of blood T cell repertoires in COVID-19. The table came from immunoSEQ multiplex PCR; TCRdb's copy has only in-frame clones and leaves some out. The sample yields about 270,000 clones, about four fifths seen once. Source material: peripheral blood. The receptors derive from a woman aged 55-70 years with active or convalescent COVID-19.

V gene TRBV6-6 combines with J gene TRBJ1-6; D gene unclear. The CDR3 runs to 14 residues. V was pared by 2 bases and J by 7 bases, with 9 bases between. CDR1 is MNHNY and CDR2 is SVGAGI in the germline V gene (reference sequence). For the CDR3, the DNA is TGTGCCAGCAGTTACATGGAGGGAAATTCACCCCTCCACTTT. This translates into CASSYMEGNSPLHF.

V gene TRBV29-1 combines with J gene TRBJ1-3; perhaps TRBD1 as D (5 bases). The CDR3 spans 13 residues. CDR1 is SQVTM and CDR2 is ANQGSEA in the germline V gene. The CDR3 loop reads CTGGGPPEDTIYF. CDR3 sequence (DNA): TGCACTGGGGGGGGACCTCCTGAGGACACCATATATTTT.

This chain uses TRBV7-5 with TRBJ2-1; the DNA was not compared with TRBD2, the D call given in the table. TRBV7-5 is deemed a pseudogene. CDR3 length: 16 residues. The CDR3 sequence: CARSFSIWRSYNEQFF. In DNA, the CDR3 is TGTGCCAGAAGCTTTTCCATATGGAGAAGTTACAATGAGCAGTTCTTC.

The V gene is TRBV19, the J gene TRBJ1-2, with D unclear. The V and J ends lost 2 bases and 0 bases respectively, with 19 bases between them. The germline gives CDR1 LNHDA, CDR2 SQIVND (reference sequence). CDR3 size: 18 residues. For the CDR3, the DNA is TGTGCCAGTAGTATAAAAGTTTCGGTCCTCAAGTCTAACTATGGCTACACCTTC. Protein product: CASSIKVSVLKSNYGYTF. Full variable domain (remainder filled in from reference TRBV19 and TRBJ1-2): DGGITQSPKYLFRKEGQNVTLSCEQNLNHDAMYWYRQDPGQGLRLIYYSQIVNDFQKGDIAEGYSVSREKKESFPLTVTSAQKNPTAFYLCASSIKVSVLKSNYGYTFGSGTRLTVV.

This chain uses TRBV4-2 with TRBJ1-5, with 8 bases lining up with TRBD1. The CDR3 totals 15 residues. V dropped 4 bases and J dropped 0; count of bases not matched to a gene: 2. Per germline, CDR1 LGHNA and CDR2 YNFKEQ. This chain's CDR3 is CASSPTGASNQPQHF. The CDR3 coding sequence is TGTGCCAGCAGCCCGACAGGGGCTAGCAATCAGCCCCAGCATTTT.

This chain links TRBV19 with TRBJ1-2; TRBD1 agrees at 7 bases. Germline CDR1 LNHDA, CDR2 SQIVND (reference sequence). The trim removed 7 bases at V and 1 base at J, leaving 12 bases unmatched. CDR3 length: 16 residues. CDR3 DNA: TGTGCCAGTACCGTAGGGGGACAGATAATTAACTATGGCTACACCTTC. The encoded protein is CASTVGGQIINYGYTF.

This chain uses TRBV7-9 with TRBJ1-5; D gene ambiguous. Germline V gene lookup returns CDR1 SEHNR and CDR2 FQNEAQ (reference sequence). The V gene lost 3 bases and the J gene lost 4 bases, with 10 bases spanning the gap. CDR3 length: 14 amino acids. The CDR3 sequence: CASSLGSPNQPQHF. For the CDR3, the DNA is TGTGCCAGCAGCTTGGGCAGCCCTAATCAGCCCCAGCATTTT.

The V gene is TRBV3-1 (or the pseudogene TRBV3-2), the J gene TRBJ1-2; D remains ambiguous. The CDR3 contains 15 residues. V was shortened by 1 base and J by 4 bases, with 13 bases between the two germline ends. Looked up from germline, CDR1 is LGHDT and CDR2 is YNNKEL (reference sequence). The CDR3 nucleotides are TGTGCCAGCAGCCAAGCATCGGGTTTTGCCTATGGCTACACCTTC. Protein sequence: CASSQASGFAYGYTF.

This chain links TRBV27 with TRBJ1-2; D possibly corresponds to TRBD1 (6 bases). The CDR3 sequence is 14 residues long. V dropped 6 bases and J dropped 5 bases, with 16 bases sitting between them. CDR1 MNHEY and CDR2 SMNVEV come from the germline V gene (reference sequence). Here the CDR3 DNA reads TGTGCCAGCAGGTCTAGGGGGGGTCTTTATGGCTACACCTTC. This codes for CASRSRGGLYGYTF.

The chain uses TRBV10-3 and TRBJ1-1; no definite D call. Per germline, CDR1 ENHRY and CDR2 SYGVKD. V lost 3 bases, J lost 10 bases, and 15 bases lay in between. The CDR3 is made up of 13 amino acids. CDR3 DNA sequence: TGTGCCATCAGTGATGGAGAGGCTCTAGTAGCTTTCTTT. This encodes CAISDGEALVAFF.